The 14 T cell receptor beta chains presented below share a single source sample, sequenced in a study of blood T cell repertoires in COVID-19. Repertoires were generated with immunoSEQ multiplex PCR, while TCRdb's copy carries only in-frame clones and drops some. Of some 130,000 clones listed, roughly 80% are singletons. The sequenced sample was PBMCs or T cells enriched from blood (not recorded which). The receptor set was obtained from a middle-aged man with acute COVID-19.

The chain couples TRBV28 to TRBJ2-7; 14 bases match TRBD2. This CDR3 region has 16 residues. The V gene's germline CDR1 is MDHEN and CDR2 SYDVKM. V lost 3 bases, J lost 5 bases, and 6 bases stayed unmatched. This chain's CDR3 is CASSFLGTSGSNEQYF. In nucleotides, the CDR3 is TGTGCCAGCAGTTTTCTAGGGACTAGCGGGAGTAACGAGCAGTACTTC.

J is TRBJ1-5 and V is TRBV28, with 7 positions matching TRBD1. The CDR3 loop spans 13 amino acids. Germline loops: CDR1 MDHEN, CDR2 SYDVKM. Trimming at V came to 3 bases and at J to 7 bases, leaving 3 bases not matched to a gene. The CDR3 DNA follows: TGTGCCAGCAGTTTCTCCAGGGGGCAGCCCCAGCATTTT. Amino acids: CASSFSRGQPQHF.

The table lists this clone with a few counts. The genes are TRBV19 and TRBJ1-4, with TRBD1 matching 7 bases. Per germline, CDR1 LNHDA and CDR2 SQIVND (reference sequence). The CDR3 is 13 residues long. With V trimmed by 8 bases and J by 8 bases, 8 bases remained unmatched. The DNA for the CDR3 is TGTGCCAGTCTCAGGGGGACGGGGGAAAAACTGTTTTTT. It yields the protein CASLRGTGEKLFF.

The chain uses TRBV7-9 and TRBJ2-1, with 9 nucleotides matching TRBD2. The CDR3 totals 16 residues. With 5 bases clipped from V and 4 bases from J, the junction kept 9 bases outside the gene matches. Per germline, CDR1 SEHNR and CDR2 FQNEAQ (reference sequence). The CDR3 DNA is TGTGCCAGCAGCCCCCCGGCTAGCGGGGTGTACAATGAGCAGTTCTTC. As protein: CASSPPASGVYNEQFF.

V usage is TRBV6-5 and J usage is TRBJ2-1; maybe TRBD2 (5 bases). The CDR3 consists of 15 residues. V was cut by 4 bases and J by 3 bases, with 13 bases left in between. Germline V gives CDR1 MNHEY, CDR2 SVGAGI. In nucleotides, the CDR3 is TGTGCCAGCAGTTCTGCGGCGACTATCTACAATGAGCAGTTCTTC. As protein: CASSSAATIYNEQFF.

The chain has TRBV4-2 and TRBJ2-7; 8 bases match TRBD1. This CDR3 region has 17 residues. The germline CDR1 and CDR2 sequences are LGHNA and YNFKEQ. V lost 4 bases to trimming and J lost 5 bases; unmatched junction nucleotides: 16. The DNA for the CDR3 is TGTGCCAGCAGCCCCGGACAGGGATCCCCCTCGCTGAACGAGCAGTACTTC. Its protein is CASSPGQGSPSLNEQYF.

V is TRBV7-9 and J is TRBJ1-1; D might be TRBD1 (6 bases). Germline V gene lookup returns CDR1 SEHNR and CDR2 FQNEAQ (reference sequence). CDR3 length: 14 amino acids. V was trimmed by 3 bases and J by 0 bases, leaving 8 bases between them. The CDR3 loop reads CASSFEGVNTEAFF. CDR3 DNA: TGTGCCAGCAGCTTCGAGGGGGTGAACACTGAAGCTTTCTTT.

The rearrangement uses TRBV12-3 or TRBV12-4 and TRBJ2-1; TRBD2 matches 8 bases. The J segment lost 8 bases and the V segment lost 5 bases, leaving 2 bases of the junction unmatched. The CDR3 is made up of 12 amino acids. CDR3 amino acids: CASSQLADEQFF. The CDR3 bases are TGTGCCAGCAGTCAACTAGCGGATGAGCAGTTCTTC.

The chain combines TRBV7-3 with TRBJ2-1; D uncertain. Germline V gene data show CDR1 as SGHTA and CDR2 as FQGTGA. The CDR3 has 10 residues. V was clipped by 6 bases and J by 8 bases, with 5 bases between them. CDR3 DNA: TGTGCCAGCAGGGGCGATGAGCAGTTCTTC. It encodes CASRGDEQFF.

The chain joins TRBV30 to TRBJ2-5; D may be TRBD1 (6 bases). The germline CDR1 and CDR2 sequences are GTSNPN and SVGIG (reference sequence). The CDR3 totals 13 residues. Between the trimmed V and J ends, which lost 0 bases and 5 bases, there was a span of 10 bases. The CDR3 protein is CAWSVGGFETQYF. CDR3 bases: TGTGCCTGGAGTGTAGGGGGTTTCGAGACCCAGTACTTC.

Only a few counts were recorded for this clone. Other DNA sequences in the same sample also yield this CDR3. The chain recombines TRBV11-3 with TRBJ1-1; maybe TRBD1 (6 bases). Germline CDR1 and CDR2: SGHNT and YENEEA. V shed 1 base and J shed 0 bases, with 12 bases lying between them. The CDR3 loop spans 16 amino acids. This CDR3 is CASSLGAGAMNTEAFF. The CDR3 DNA reads TGTGCCAGCAGCTTAGGGGCAGGGGCAATGAACACTGAAGCTTTCTTT.

The genes are TRBV6-5 and TRBJ1-3; D remains ambiguous. Germline assignment: CDR1 MNHEY and CDR2 SVGAGI. The CDR3 runs to 14 residues. With 5 bases removed from V and 0 bases from J, the gap between germline ends came to 8 bases. CDR3 nucleotide sequence: TGTGCCAGCAGTCCTATAACCTCTGGAAACACCATATATTTT. Its protein is CASSPITSGNTIYF.

This chain links TRBV9 with TRBJ1-2; a weak D match, TRBD1 (5 bases). V dropped 6 bases and J dropped 6 bases, with 9 bases sitting between them. Germline-derived CDR1 and CDR2 are SGDLS and YYNGEE. CDR3 size: 11 residues. In DNA, the CDR3 is TGTGCCAGCACGGGGGTGAATGGCTACACCTTC. It is translated as CASTGVNGYTF.

The V and J genes are TRBV5-4 and TRBJ2-2; TRBD1 matches 7 bases. V shed 4 bases, J shed 4 bases, and the junction held 10 bases outside the gene matches. Germline CDR1 SGHNT, CDR2 YYREEE (reference sequence). There are 16 residues in the CDR3. This chain's CDR3 is CASSRFTGVGTGELFF. As DNA, the CDR3 is TGTGCCAGCAGCCGATTTACAGGGGTAGGCACCGGGGAGCTGTTTTTT.